These 22 T cell receptor beta chains share one sample of origin, sequenced in a study of PD-1 blockade in classical Hodgkin lymphoma. The repertoire was sequenced with immunoSEQ multiplex PCR; TCRdb's copy has only in-frame clones and lacks some. This table holds tens of thousands of clones, 90% found once. As to time point: cycle 4 day 1 (C4D1), after around six weeks of nivolumab. Every patient relapsed after autologous stem cell transplantation, and brentuximab vedotin exposure varied. Sequenced material: peripheral blood mononuclear cells (PBMCs), taken before the fourth cycle of nivolumab. The source of these receptors is a human donor with classical Hodgkin lymphoma.

This rearrangement joins TRBV10-3 to TRBJ2-7; tentative D call: TRBD1 (6 bases). Germline CDR1 and CDR2: ENHRY and SYGVKD. With 4 bases removed from V and 7 bases from J, the gap between germline ends came to 11 bases. The CDR3 is 12 amino acids. The CDR3 region has the DNA TGTGCCATCAGTGCTTGGGGGCAGGAGCAGTACTTC. It translates to CAISAWGQEQYF.

The chain recombines TRBV5-1 with TRBJ1-1; 8 positions match TRBD1. The CDR3 runs to 16 residues. The germline V gene encodes CDR1 SGHRS and CDR2 YFSETQ. The V segment lost 5 bases and the J segment 1 base; nucleotides outside the gene matches: 10. CDR3 in amino acids: CASRPPGGWGNTEAFF. DNA of the CDR3: TGCGCCAGCAGACCCCCAGGGGGCTGGGGGAACACTGAAGCTTTCTTT.

The chain links TRBV10-3 to TRBJ2-7; possibly TRBD1 for D (6 bases). Germline CDR1 ENHRY, CDR2 SYGVKD. The CDR3 is 15 amino acids. Trimming cost V 11 bases and J 0 bases, with 20 bases left between them. CDR3 bases: TGTGCCCACTTTCGGGCAAGGACAGACTCCTACGAGCAGTACTTC. It encodes CAHFRARTDSYEQYF.

The V call is TRBV9, the J call TRBJ2-1; D possibly corresponds to TRBD1 (5 bases). This CDR3 is built from 14 residues. Per germline, CDR1 SGDLS and CDR2 YYNGEE. V lost 0 bases and J 4 bases, leaving 8 bases between the germline ends. The CDR3 sequence: CASSVDRRYNEQFF. CDR3 in DNA: TGTGCCAGCAGCGTAGACAGGCGGTACAATGAGCAGTTCTTC.

This sequence joins TRBV28 and TRBJ1-2; a possible D gene is TRBD1 (5 bases). Trimming left V 6 bases short and J 7 bases short, with 18 bases between. CDR1 MDHEN and CDR2 SYDVKM come from the germline V gene. This CDR3 spans 14 amino acids. The DNA of the CDR3 is TGTGCCAGCAGCCCCGGGCGGGGGGGTTTTGGCTACACCTTC. This sequence encodes CASSPGRGGFGYTF.

The chain uses TRBV4-1 and TRBJ2-7, with TRBD2 matching 10 bases. V lost 1 base to trimming and J lost 2 bases; unmatched junction nucleotides: 14. Germline assignment: CDR1 MGHRA and CDR2 YSYEKL. CDR3 length equals 19 residues. CDR3 loop: CASSQALKWDLAGAYEQYF. The CDR3 DNA reads as TGCGCCAGCAGCCAAGCCTTAAAATGGGACCTAGCGGGAGCCTACGAGCAGTACTTC.

The J gene is TRBJ2-7, the V gene TRBV6-6; 7 nucleotides line up with TRBD1. The junction had 11 bases not matched to a gene; V was cut back by 6 bases and J by 3 bases. The CDR3 is 15 amino acids. CDR1 and CDR2 (germline): MNHNY, SVGAGI (reference sequence). CDR3 in amino acids: CASSTAGTEFYEQYF. The CDR3, as DNA: TGTGCCAGCAGCACCGCCGGGACAGAATTCTACGAGCAGTACTTC.

The J gene is TRBJ2-3, the V gene TRBV14; 7 positions match TRBD2. With 5 bases clipped from V and 6 bases from J, the junction kept 8 bases outside the gene matches. CDR3 length: 14 amino acids. The V gene's germline CDR1 is SGHDN and CDR2 FVKESK. The CDR3 DNA sequence: TGTGCCAGCAGCTGGGGGGGAGTACCCGATACGCAGTATTTT. Its protein is CASSWGGVPDTQYF.

The J gene is TRBJ2-4, the V gene TRBV14; D is undetermined. V lost 3 bases to trimming and J lost 0 bases, with 12 bases between them. In germline, CDR1 is SGHDN, CDR2 FVKESK. This CDR3 has 16 amino acids. CDR3 coding DNA: TGTGCCAGCAGCCAGTACAGCCTCTTAGCCAAAAACATTCAGTACTTC. Translated, it gives CASSQYSLLAKNIQYF.

The chain employs TRBV19 and TRBJ2-5; D unclear. Looked up from germline, CDR1 is LNHDA and CDR2 is SQIVND (reference sequence). Trimming shortened V by 2 bases and J by 2 bases, and 6 bases separated the two germline ends. The CDR3 covers 13 residues. The CDR3 DNA reads as TGTGCCAGTAGTATATCCGTTCAAGAGACCCAGTACTTC. Translation: CASSISVQETQYF.

This clone appeared a single time. The chain links TRBV19 to TRBJ2-5; D is undetermined. The DNA end favors TRBJ2-7, so the J call may be wrong. The CDR3 loop spans 15 amino acids. Germline V gene data show CDR1 as LNHDA and CDR2 as SQIVND (reference sequence). The CDR3 DNA sequence: TGTGCCAGTAGTATAGTCTGGGCCCAATCCTACGAGCAGTACTTC. It is translated as CASSIVWAQSYEQYF.

The chain combines TRBV19 with TRBJ2-1; D possibly corresponds to TRBD2 (5 bases). Germline CDR1 reads LNHDA; CDR2 reads SQIVND (reference sequence). The CDR3 is made up of 18 amino acids. The V and J ends lost 6 bases and 4 bases respectively, with 25 bases between them. CDR3 protein: CASRGVKTKRLQYNEQFF. The CDR3 DNA is TGTGCCAGTAGGGGAGTAAAGACAAAACGCCTCCAATACAATGAGCAGTTCTTC.

This chain links TRBV19 with TRBJ2-7, with D perhaps matching TRBD1 (6 bases). V was shortened by 6 bases and J by 3 bases, with 15 bases between the two germline ends. CDR1 is LNHDA, CDR2 SQIVND, per germline (reference sequence). The CDR3 covers 14 residues. The CDR3 DNA sequence: TGTGCCAGTAGCCCCGGGACAATCAACTACGAGCAGTACTTC. Its protein product is CASSPGTINYEQYF.

In its sample, this clone was seen once. V and J are TRBV28 and TRBJ1-2, with D tentatively TRBD1 (5 bases). Trimming took off 8 bases at V and 4 bases at J, with 14 bases between the two ends. The CDR3 loop spans 13 amino acids. The germline CDR1 and CDR2 sequences are MDHEN and SYDVKM. The CDR3 region is CASFPGPTYGYTF. The CDR3, as DNA: TGTGCCAGCTTCCCGGGACCGACCTATGGCTACACCTTC.

This chain links TRBV19 with TRBJ1-6; 7 bases map to TRBD1. The CDR3 has 14 amino acids. Germline trimming cut 5 bases from V and 7 bases from J; bases unmatched to any gene: 5. Germline lookup yields CDR1 LNHDA and CDR2 SQIVND (reference sequence). The DNA for the CDR3 is TGTGCCAGTAGTGCAGGGACAGAAAATTCACCCCTCCACTTT. The encoded protein is CASSAGTENSPLHF.

The chain recombines TRBV2 with TRBJ2-1; 11 nucleotides match TRBD2. Per the germline V gene, CDR1 is SNHLY and CDR2 is FYNNEI. V lost 5 bases, J lost 1 base, and 4 bases stayed unmatched. The CDR3 covers 16 residues. In DNA form, the CDR3 reads TGTGCCAGCAGTACTAGCGGGAGAAGGTCCTACAATGAGCAGTTCTTC. Amino acid sequence: CASSTSGRRSYNEQFF.

V is TRBV21-1 and J is TRBJ2-1; the table's D call, TRBD1, has no DNA check behind it. TRBV21-1 is marked as a pseudogene. The CDR3 totals 17 residues. Written as DNA, the CDR3 is TGTGCCAGCAGCAAAAAGGTGGGACAGAAAGCCTACAATGAGCAGTTCTTC. It translates to CASSKKVGQKAYNEQFF.

The CDR3 sequence: CASIVRDTQYF. CDR3 sequence (DNA): TGTGCCAGCATAGTCAGAGATACGCAGTATTTT. This sequence joins TRBV2 and TRBJ2-3; D is uncertain. This CDR3 is 11 amino acids long. Germline assignment: CDR1 SNHLY and CDR2 FYNNEI. V gave up 7 bases and J gave up 5 bases, with 7 bases separating them.

V is TRBV7-8 and J is TRBJ2-7; D may be TRBD1 (6 bases). The germline gives CDR1 SGHVS, CDR2 FQNEAQ. The CDR3 length is 16 residues. The V gene lost 5 bases and the J gene lost 3 bases, with 20 bases spanning the gap. CDR3 loop: CASSLYFSGANYEQYF. Here the CDR3 DNA reads TGTGCCAGCAGCCTATATTTTTCAGGGGCTAACTACGAGCAGTACTTC.

The gene calls are TRBV6-5 and TRBJ1-2; possibly TRBD1 for D (6 bases). From germline, CDR1 is MNHEY and CDR2 SVGAGI. Trimming pared 2 bases from V and 0 bases from J, leaving 10 bases between. The CDR3 has 15 amino acids. CDR3 amino acids: CASSYPRTANYGYTF. CDR3 nucleotides: TGTGCCAGCAGTTACCCCCGGACAGCTAACTATGGCTACACCTTC.

This clone showed up just a few times. The gene calls are TRBV2 and TRBJ2-3; 7 bases fit TRBD1. This CDR3 region has 12 residues. The ends lost 6 bases at V and 6 bases at J; junction bases unmatched: 3. Germline CDR1 reads SNHLY; CDR2 reads FYNNEI. The CDR3 DNA reads as TGTGCCAGCAGAGTACAGGGGGATACGCAGTATTTT. Its protein is CASRVQGDTQYF.

This chain joins TRBV5-1 and TRBJ2-7; D is unresolved. V was trimmed by 0 bases and J by 1 base, leaving 11 bases between them. Germline V gene sequence: CDR1 SGHRS, CDR2 YFSETQ. The CDR3 sequence is 15 residues long. The chain's CDR3 is CASSLDLERSYEQYF. The CDR3 DNA is TGCGCCAGCAGCTTGGATCTTGAAAGGTCCTACGAGCAGTACTTC.